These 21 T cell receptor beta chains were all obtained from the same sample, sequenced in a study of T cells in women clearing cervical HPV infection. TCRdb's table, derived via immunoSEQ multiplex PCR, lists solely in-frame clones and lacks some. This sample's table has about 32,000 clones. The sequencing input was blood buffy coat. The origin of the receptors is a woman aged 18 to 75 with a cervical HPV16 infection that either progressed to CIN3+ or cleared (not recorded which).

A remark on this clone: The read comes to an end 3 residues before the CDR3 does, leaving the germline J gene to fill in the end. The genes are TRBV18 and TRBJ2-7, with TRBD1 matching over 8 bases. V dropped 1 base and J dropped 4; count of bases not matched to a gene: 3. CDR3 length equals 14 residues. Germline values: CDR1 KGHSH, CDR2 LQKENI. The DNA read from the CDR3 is TGTGCCAGCTCACCACGCGGACAGGGTTACGAG. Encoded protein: CASSPRGQGYE. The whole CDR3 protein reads CASSPRGQGYEQYF. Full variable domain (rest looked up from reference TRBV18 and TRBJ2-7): NAGVMQNPRHLVRRRGQEARLRCSPMKGHSHVYWYRQLPEEGLKFMVYLQKENIIDESGMPKERFSAEFPKEGPSILRIQQVVRGDSAAYFCASSPRGQGYEQYFGPGTRLTVT.

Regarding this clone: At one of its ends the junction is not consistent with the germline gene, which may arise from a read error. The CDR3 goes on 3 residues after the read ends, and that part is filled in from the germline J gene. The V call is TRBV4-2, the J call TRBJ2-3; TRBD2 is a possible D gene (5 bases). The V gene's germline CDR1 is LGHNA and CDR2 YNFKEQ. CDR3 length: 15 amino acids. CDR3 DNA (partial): TGCGCCAGCAGCCAAGACCAGGACTCCAGGGATACG. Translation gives CASSQDQDSRDT. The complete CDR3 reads CASSQDQDSRDTQYF.

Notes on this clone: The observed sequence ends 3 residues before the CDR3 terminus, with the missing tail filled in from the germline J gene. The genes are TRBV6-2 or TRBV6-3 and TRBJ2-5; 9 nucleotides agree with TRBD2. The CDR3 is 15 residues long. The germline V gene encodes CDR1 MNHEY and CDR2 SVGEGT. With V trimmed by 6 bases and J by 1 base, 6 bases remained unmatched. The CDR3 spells CASRMISGGQETQYF. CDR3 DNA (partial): TGTGCCAGCAGGATGATTAGCGGGGGCCAAGAGACC.

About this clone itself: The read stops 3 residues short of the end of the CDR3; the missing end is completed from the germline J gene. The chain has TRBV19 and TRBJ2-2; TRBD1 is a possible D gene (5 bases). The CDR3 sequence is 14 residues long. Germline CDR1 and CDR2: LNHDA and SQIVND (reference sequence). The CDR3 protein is CASSMGQGYEKLFF. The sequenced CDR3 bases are TGTGCCAGTAGTATGGGGCAGGGCTACGAAAAG. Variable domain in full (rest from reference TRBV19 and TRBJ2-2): DGGITQSPKYLFRKEGQNVTLSCEQNLNHDAMYWYRQDPGQGLRLIYYSQIVNDFQKGDIAEGYSVSREKKESFPLTVTSAQKNPTAFYLCASSMGQGYEKLFFGEGSRLTVL.

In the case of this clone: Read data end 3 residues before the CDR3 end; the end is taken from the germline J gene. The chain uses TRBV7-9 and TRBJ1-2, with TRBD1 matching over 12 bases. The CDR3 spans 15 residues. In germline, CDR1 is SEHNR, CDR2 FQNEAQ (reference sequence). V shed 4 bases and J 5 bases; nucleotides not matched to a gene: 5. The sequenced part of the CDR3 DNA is TGTGCCAGCAGCTCGGGACAGGGGGCAATTTATGGC. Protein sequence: CASSSGQGAIYG. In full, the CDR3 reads CASSSGQGAIYGYTF.

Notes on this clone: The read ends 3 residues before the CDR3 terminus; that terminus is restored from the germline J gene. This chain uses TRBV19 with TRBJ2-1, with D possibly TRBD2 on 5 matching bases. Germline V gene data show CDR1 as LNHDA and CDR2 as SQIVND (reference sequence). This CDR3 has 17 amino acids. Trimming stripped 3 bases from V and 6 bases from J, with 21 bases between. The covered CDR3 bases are TGTGCCAGTAGTATTCCCCCGGGCAGTGCGGGTCGCAATGAG. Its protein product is CASSIPPGSAGRNE. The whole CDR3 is CASSIPPGSAGRNEQFF.

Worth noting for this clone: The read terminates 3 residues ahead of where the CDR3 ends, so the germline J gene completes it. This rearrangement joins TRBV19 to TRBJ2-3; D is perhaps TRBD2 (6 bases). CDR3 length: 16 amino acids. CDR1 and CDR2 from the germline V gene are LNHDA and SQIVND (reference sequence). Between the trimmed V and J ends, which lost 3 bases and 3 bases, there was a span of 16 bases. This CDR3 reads CASSIAPGGVTDTQYF. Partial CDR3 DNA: TGTGCCAGTAGTATCGCGCCCGGCGGGGTTACAGATACG.

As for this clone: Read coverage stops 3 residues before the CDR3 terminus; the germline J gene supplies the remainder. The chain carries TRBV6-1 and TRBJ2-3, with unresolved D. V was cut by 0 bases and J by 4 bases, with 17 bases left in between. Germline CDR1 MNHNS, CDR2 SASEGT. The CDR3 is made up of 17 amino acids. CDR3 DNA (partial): TGTGCCAGCAGTGAAGCTACCTACCTTAGCATCTCAGATACG. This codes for CASSEATYLSISDT. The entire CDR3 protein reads CASSEATYLSISDTQYF.

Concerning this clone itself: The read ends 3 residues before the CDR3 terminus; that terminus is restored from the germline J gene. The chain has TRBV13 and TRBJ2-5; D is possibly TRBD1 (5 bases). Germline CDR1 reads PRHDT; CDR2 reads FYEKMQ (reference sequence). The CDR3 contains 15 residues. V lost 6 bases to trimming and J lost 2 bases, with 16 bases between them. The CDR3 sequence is CASRLRQTLQETQYF. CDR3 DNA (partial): TGTGCCAGCAGACTGCGACAGACTCTTCAAGAGACC.

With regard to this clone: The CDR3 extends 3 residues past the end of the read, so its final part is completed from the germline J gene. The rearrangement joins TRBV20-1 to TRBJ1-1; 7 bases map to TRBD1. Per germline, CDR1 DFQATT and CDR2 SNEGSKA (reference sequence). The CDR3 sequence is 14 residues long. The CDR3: CSAIPGQAEETAFF. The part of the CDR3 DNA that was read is TGCAGTGCTATACCAGGACAGGCGGAGGAAACA.

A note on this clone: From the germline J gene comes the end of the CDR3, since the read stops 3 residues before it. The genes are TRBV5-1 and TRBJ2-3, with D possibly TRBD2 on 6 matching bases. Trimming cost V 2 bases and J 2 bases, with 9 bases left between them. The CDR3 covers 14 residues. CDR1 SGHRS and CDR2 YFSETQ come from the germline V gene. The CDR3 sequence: CASSFGGTTDTQYF. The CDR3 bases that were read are TGCGCCAGCAGCTTCGGGGGTACCACAGATACG. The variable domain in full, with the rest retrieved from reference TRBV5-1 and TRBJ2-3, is KAGVTQTPRYLIKTRGQQVTLSCSPISGHRSVSWYQQTPGQGLQFLFEYFSETQRNKGNFPGRFSGRQFSNSRSEMNVSTLELGDSALYLCASSFGGTTDTQYFGPGTRLTVL.

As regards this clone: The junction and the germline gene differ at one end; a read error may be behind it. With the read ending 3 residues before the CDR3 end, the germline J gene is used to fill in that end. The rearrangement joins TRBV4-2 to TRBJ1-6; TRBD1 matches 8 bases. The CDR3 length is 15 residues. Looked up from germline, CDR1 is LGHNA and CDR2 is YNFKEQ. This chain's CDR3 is CASSQVGQGNSPLHF. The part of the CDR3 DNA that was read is TGCGCCAGCAGCCAAGTAGGACAGGGAAATTCACCC.

The DNA read from the CDR3 is TGCGCCAGCAGCTTGTCTTACAGGGAGAGCACTGAA. It codes for CASSLSYRESTE. In full, the CDR3 is CASSLSYRESTEAFF. This rearrangement joins TRBV5-1 to TRBJ1-1, with a tentative D call TRBD1 (6 bases). The CDR3 is cut off 3 residues early in the read; its end comes from the germline J gene. Germline V gene lookup returns CDR1 SGHRS and CDR2 YFSETQ. Between the trimmed V and J ends, which lost 1 base and 4 bases, there was a span of 14 bases. The CDR3 is 15 residues long.

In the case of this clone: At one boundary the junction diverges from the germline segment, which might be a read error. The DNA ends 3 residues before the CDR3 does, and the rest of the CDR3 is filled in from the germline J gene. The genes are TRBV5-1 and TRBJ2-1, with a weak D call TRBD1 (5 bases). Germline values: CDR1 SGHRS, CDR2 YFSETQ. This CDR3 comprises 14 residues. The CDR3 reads CATSRAGSYNEQFF. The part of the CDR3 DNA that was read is TGCGCCACCAGCCGGGCAGGGTCCTACAATGAG.

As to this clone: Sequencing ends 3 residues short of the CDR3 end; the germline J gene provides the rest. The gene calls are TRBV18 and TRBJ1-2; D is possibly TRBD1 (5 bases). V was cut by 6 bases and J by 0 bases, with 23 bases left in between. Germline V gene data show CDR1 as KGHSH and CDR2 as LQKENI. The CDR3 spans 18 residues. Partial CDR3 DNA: TGTGCCAGCTCCTTGGAGATCGGAACAACAGGCCCTAACTATGGC. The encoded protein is CASSLEIGTTGPNYG. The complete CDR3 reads CASSLEIGTTGPNYGYTF.

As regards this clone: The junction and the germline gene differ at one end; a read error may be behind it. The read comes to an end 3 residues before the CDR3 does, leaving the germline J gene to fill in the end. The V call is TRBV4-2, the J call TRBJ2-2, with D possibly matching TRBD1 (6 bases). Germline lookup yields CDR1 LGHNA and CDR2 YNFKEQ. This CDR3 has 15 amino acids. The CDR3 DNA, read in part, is TGCGCCAGCAGCCAAGACACCCGACAGGCCGGGGAG. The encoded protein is CASSQDTRQAGE. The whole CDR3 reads CASSQDTRQAGELFF.

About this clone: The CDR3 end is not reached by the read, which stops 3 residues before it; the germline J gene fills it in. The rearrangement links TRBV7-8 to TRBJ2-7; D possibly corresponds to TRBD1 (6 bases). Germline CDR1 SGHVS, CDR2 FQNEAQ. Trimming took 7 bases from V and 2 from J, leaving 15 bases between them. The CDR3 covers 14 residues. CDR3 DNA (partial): TGTGCCAGCAAAAGGACAGCCCGTACCTACGAG. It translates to CASKRTARTYE. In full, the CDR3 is CASKRTARTYEQYF.

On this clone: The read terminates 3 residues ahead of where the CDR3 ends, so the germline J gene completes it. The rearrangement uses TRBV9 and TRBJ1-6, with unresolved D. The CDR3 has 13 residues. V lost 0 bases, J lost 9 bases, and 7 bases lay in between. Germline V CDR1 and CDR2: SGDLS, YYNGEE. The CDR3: CASSVEVGSPLHF. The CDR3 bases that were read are TGTGCCAGCAGCGTAGAAGTCGGTTCACCC.

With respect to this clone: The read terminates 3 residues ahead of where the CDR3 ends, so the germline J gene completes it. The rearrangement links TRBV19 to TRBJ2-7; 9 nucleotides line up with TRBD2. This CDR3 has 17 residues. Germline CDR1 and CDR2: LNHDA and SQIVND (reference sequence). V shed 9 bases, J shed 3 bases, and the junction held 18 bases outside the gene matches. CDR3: CARPQFLSLAGLYEQYF. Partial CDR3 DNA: TGTGCCAGGCCGCAATTTTTATCGCTAGCGGGACTCTACGAG.

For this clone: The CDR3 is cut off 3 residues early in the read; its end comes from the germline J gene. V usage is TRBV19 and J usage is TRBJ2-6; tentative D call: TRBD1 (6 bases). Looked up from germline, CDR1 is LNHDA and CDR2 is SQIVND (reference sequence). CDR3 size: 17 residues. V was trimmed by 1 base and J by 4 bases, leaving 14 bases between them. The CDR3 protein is CASSIVPGARGANVLTF. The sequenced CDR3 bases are TGTGCCAGTAGTATAGTCCCAGGGGCGCGGGGGGCCAACGTC.

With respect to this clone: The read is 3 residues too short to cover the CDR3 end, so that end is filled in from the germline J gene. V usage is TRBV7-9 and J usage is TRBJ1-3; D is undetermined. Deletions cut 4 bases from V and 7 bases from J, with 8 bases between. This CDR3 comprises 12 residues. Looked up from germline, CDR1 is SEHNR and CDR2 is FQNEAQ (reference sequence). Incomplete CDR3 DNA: TGTGCCAGCAGCTCTGGCCGCAACACC. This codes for CASSSGRNT. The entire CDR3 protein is CASSSGRNTIYF.